A selection of T cell receptor beta chains follows, all from one sample in a study of regulatory T cells in long-lasting Graves disease. Via MiXCR, TCRdb re-called the multiplex PCR reads, giving one row per CDR3 protein. The data contain 450,000 to 650,000 distinct CDR3 sequences, 15% to 20% of them singletons. These data also featured in a second study, about T cells in Graves' hyperthyroidism and ophthalmopathy.

The sample was peripheral blood mononuclear cells (PBMCs), taken at new diagnosis, from a patient treated with antithyroid drugs. These TCRs come from a woman between 40 and 65 years old with Graves disease. The CDR3 runs from the conserved cysteine through the conserved F or W. A D gene is named only where the DNA matches it firmly. Part of the rows lack a size; the others show once, few, many or a class for expanded clones.

clone_size	v_call	d_call	j_call	cdr3_aa	cdr3_nt
-	TRBV4-1	-	TRBJ2-3	CASSQDKGTDTQYF	TGCGCCAGCAGCCAAGATAAGGGCACAGATACGCAGTATTTT
few	TRBV4-1	TRBD1	TRBJ1-6	CASSQNRGPSSPLHF	TGCGCCAGCAGCCAAAACAGGGGGCCAAGTTCACCCCTCCACTTT
-	TRBV7-2	-	TRBJ1-2	CASSPLAGGVYGYTF	TGTGCCAGCAGCCCTCTGGCGGGAGGAGTCTATGGCTACACCTTC
-	TRBV7-9	TRBD2	TRBJ2-3	CASSFPTAGGFTDTQYF	TGTGCCAGCAGCTTCCCGACAGCGGGGGGCTTCACAGATACGCAGTATTTT
-	TRBV7-2	-	TRBJ1-5	CASSFAGGQPQHF	TGTGCCAGCAGCTTTGCGGGAGGTCAGCCCCAGCATTTT
many	TRBV6-2/TRBV6-3	-	TRBJ1-5	CASSYSEGIQPQHF	TGTGCCAGCAGTTACTCGGAAGGGATTCAGCCCCAGCATTTT
-	TRBV5-1	-	TRBJ1-1	CASSLLGFNTEAFF	TGCGCCAGCAGCTTGTTAGGGTTCAACACTGAAGCTTTCTTT
many	TRBV13	TRBD1	TRBJ2-5	CASSLPGGSETQYF	TGTGCCAGCAGCTTACCAGGGGGCTCAGAGACCCAGTACTTC
-	TRBV5-6	-	TRBJ2-3	CASKPGTMDTQYF	TGTGCCAGTAAGCCCGGGACAATGGATACGCAGTATTTT
many	TRBV12-3/TRBV12-4	-	TRBJ1-2	CASRKGTPYGYTF	TGTGCCAGCCGTAAAGGGACACCCTATGGCTACACCTTC
many	TRBV2	TRBD1	TRBJ2-1	CASRSDRGWDEQFF	TGTGCCAGCAGGTCGGACAGGGGGTGGGATGAGCAGTTCTTC
-	TRBV7-9	-	TRBJ2-7	CASSLVSLGYNEQYF	TGTGCCAGCAGCTTAGTCTCCCTAGGATACAATGAGCAGTACTTC
many	TRBV20-1	-	TRBJ2-1	CSARAQPSSYNEQFF	TGCAGTGCTAGAGCGCAGCCCAGCTCCTACAATGAGCAGTTCTTC
-	TRBV6-1	-	TRBJ1-2	CASGPRENYGYTF	TGTGCCAGCGGTCCCCGGGAGAACTATGGCTACACCTTC
few	TRBV11-2	-	TRBJ1-2	CASSLLQGANYGYTF	TGTGCCAGCAGCTTATTACAGGGTGCTAACTATGGCTACACCTTC
-	TRBV29-1	TRBD1	TRBJ2-7	CSARDRGFEEQYF	TGCAGCGCCCGGGACAGGGGGTTCGAAGAGCAGTACTTC
many	TRBV12-3/TRBV12-4	-	TRBJ1-5	CASSLRDQPQHF	TGTGCCAGCAGCTTACGGGATCAGCCCCAGCATTTT
few	TRBV20-1	-	TRBJ1-1	CSARDATIGTSSTEAFF	TGCAGTGCTAGAGATGCGACAATCGGTACTAGTAGCACTGAAGCTTTCTTT
many	TRBV30	TRBD2	TRBJ2-7	CAWSGEGTYEQYF	TGTGCCTGGAGTGGGGAGGGGACCTACGAGCAGTACTTC
-	TRBV5-8	-	TRBJ1-1	CASSLVRVWGEAFF	TGTGCCAGCAGCTTGGTACGGGTGTGGGGTGAAGCTTTCTTT
-	TRBV3-1	TRBD2	TRBJ2-3	CASSQVLGGGRADTQYF	TGTGCCAGCAGCCAAGTCCTCGGGGGGGGCAGGGCAGATACGCAGTATTTT
few	TRBV7-9	-	TRBJ1-4	CASSPDGGNEKLFF	TGTGCCAGCAGCCCAGACGGTGGGAATGAAAAACTGTTTTTT
-	TRBV7-9	-	TRBJ1-2	CASSSGAEGGYTF	TGTGCCAGCAGCTCCGGGGCGGAAGGTGGCTACACCTTC
-	TRBV7-2	TRBD1	TRBJ1-5	CASSPDRIQPQHF	TGTGCCAGCAGCCCGGACAGGATCCAGCCCCAGCATTTT
few	TRBV7-3	-	TRBJ1-1	CASSPSGQSEAFF	TGTGCCAGCAGCCCGTCGGGCCAGAGCGAAGCTTTCTTT
few	TRBV24-1	-	TRBJ1-1	CATSDLLQLTRCGSGYAFF	TGTGCCACCAGTGATTTGTTACAGCTTACACGATGCGGGTCAGGGTATGCTTTCTTT
-	TRBV7-9	TRBD1	TRBJ2-3	CASSPGQGWADTQYF	TGTGCCAGCAGCCCCGGACAGGGGTGGGCAGATACGCAGTATTTT
-	TRBV29-1	-	TRBJ2-1	CSVEEDRRTPPYNEQFF	TGCAGCGTTGAAGAAGATCGGCGGACTCCCCCTTACAATGAGCAGTTCTTC
many	TRBV24-1	-	TRBJ2-3	CATSGGGTDTQYF	TGTGCCACCAGTGGGGGAGGAACAGATACGCAGTATTTT
many	TRBV3-1	-	TRBJ1-1	CASSQVWSGTEAFF	TGTGCCAGCAGCCAAGTCTGGTCGGGCACTGAAGCTTTCTTT
many	TRBV5-1	-	TRBJ2-5	CASSLQGQPQETQYF	TGCGCCAGCAGCTTGCAAGGACAGCCGCAAGAGACCCAGTACTTC
once	TRBV9	TRBD2	TRBJ2-3	CASSVGLAGTDTQYF	TGTGCCAGCAGCGTGGGACTAGCGGGGACAGATACGCAGTATTTT
many	TRBV12-3/TRBV12-4	-	TRBJ1-4	CASRNRDMANEKLFF	TGTGCCAGCAGGAACCGGGACATGGCTAATGAAAAACTGTTTTTT
many	TRBV25-1	-	TRBJ2-2	CALTLGSNPGGELFF	TGTGCCCTAACGTTGGGGTCTAACCCAGGTGGGGAGCTGTTTTTT
many	TRBV28	TRBD1	TRBJ2-7	CASSLLTGVYEQYF	TGTGCCAGCAGTTTACTTACAGGGGTCTACGAGCAGTACTTC
many	TRBV12-3/TRBV12-4	-	TRBJ2-6	CASSLSPSGANVLTF	TGTGCCAGCAGCCTTAGCCCCTCTGGGGCCAACGTCCTGACTTTC
few	TRBV7-9	-	TRBJ2-1	CASSLDGESSYNEQFF	TGTGCCAGCAGCTTAGACGGGGAAAGCTCCTACAATGAGCAGTTCTTC
-	TRBV7-2	TRBD1	TRBJ1-6	CASSLRLIGRDRGRGRNSPLHF	TGTGCCAGCAGCTTACGCTTGATCGGACGGGACAGGGGGCGCGGAAGAAATTCACCCCTCCACTTT
many	TRBV28	-	TRBJ2-1	CASSPGGLARQFF	TGTGCCAGCAGCCCTGGGGGTTTAGCCAGACAGTTCTTC
-	TRBV19	-	TRBJ1-2	CASSIARTDGYTF	TGTGCCAGTAGTATAGCTAGGACAGACGGCTACACCTTC
few	TRBV5-1	-	TRBJ1-2	CASSPRQASYGYTF	TGCGCCAGCAGCCCGAGACAGGCGAGCTATGGCTACACCTTC
few	TRBV30	TRBD1	TRBJ2-5	CAHRGHRETQYF	TGTGCCCACAGGGGGCATAGGGAGACCCAGTACTTC
many	TRBV3-1	-	TRBJ1-1	CASSQATGGTEAFF	TGTGCCAGCAGCCAGGCTACAGGTGGGACTGAAGCTTTCTTT
many	TRBV5-4	-	TRBJ2-7	CASSLGLAVLEQYF	TGTGCCAGCAGCTTGGGGCTAGCAGTCCTCGAGCAGTACTTC
many	TRBV28	-	TRBJ1-5	CASRLRNYSNQPQHF	TGTGCCAGCCGTCTCCGGAATTATAGCAATCAGCCCCAGCATTTT
many	TRBV11-2	TRBD1	TRBJ1-1	CASSWGTGTGARSTEAFF	TGTGCCAGCAGCTGGGGGACCGGGACAGGGGCGAGGAGCACTGAAGCTTTCTTT
few	TRBV4-1	-	TRBJ2-5	CASSQRKEQETQYF	TGCGCCAGCAGCCAAAGGAAGGAGCAAGAGACCCAGTACTTC
-	TRBV15	-	TRBJ2-3	CATSRDSGGTNPTDTQYF	TGTGCCACCAGCAGAGATAGTGGGGGTACGAACCCCACAGATACGCAGTATTTT
many	TRBV11-1	-	TRBJ2-3	CASRFGAGRTDTQYF	TGTGCCAGCAGATTCGGGGCAGGGAGGACAGATACGCAGTATTTT
-	TRBV18	TRBD1	TRBJ1-4	CASSPRQGASEKLFF	TGTGCCAGCTCACCACGCCAGGGGGCATCTGAAAAACTGTTTTTT